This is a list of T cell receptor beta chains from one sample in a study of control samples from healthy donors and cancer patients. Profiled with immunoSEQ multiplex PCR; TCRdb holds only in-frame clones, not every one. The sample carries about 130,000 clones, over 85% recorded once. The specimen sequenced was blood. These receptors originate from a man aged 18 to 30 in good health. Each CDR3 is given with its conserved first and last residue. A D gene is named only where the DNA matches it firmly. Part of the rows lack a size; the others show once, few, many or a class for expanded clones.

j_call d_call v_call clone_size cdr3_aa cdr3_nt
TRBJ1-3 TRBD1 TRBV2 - CASRAGTASWTGNTIYF TGTGCCAGCAGGGCCGGGACAGCGTCCTGGACTGGAAACACCATATATTTT
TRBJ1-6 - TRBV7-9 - CASSLAGSYNSPLHF TGTGCCAGCAGCTTAGCAGGGTCCTATAATTCACCCCTCCACTTT
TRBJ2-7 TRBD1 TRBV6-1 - CASSDALRDRHYEQYF TGTGCCAGCAGTGACGCCCTTAGGGACAGGCACTACGAGCAGTACTTC
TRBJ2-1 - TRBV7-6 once CASSLRYSSYNEQFF TGTGCCAGCAGCTTAAGGTACTCCTCCTACAATGAGCAGTTCTTC
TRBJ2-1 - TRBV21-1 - CASSKATGASSYNEQFF TGTGCCAGCAGCAAAGCGACAGGAGCAAGCTCCTACAATGAGCAGTTCTTC
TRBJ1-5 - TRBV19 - CASSIEGGLYNQPQHF TGTGCCAGTAGTATAGAGGGGGGGCTCTACAATCAGCCCCAGCATTTT
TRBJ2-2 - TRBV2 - CASGHGELFF TGTGCCAGCGGACACGGGGAGCTGTTTTTT
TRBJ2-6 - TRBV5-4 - CASSLSGSGANVLTF TGTGCCAGCAGCTTGAGCGGGTCTGGGGCCAACGTCCTGACTTTC
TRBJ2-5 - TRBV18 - CASSPPGDLTRGTQYF TGTGCCAGCTCACCACCGGGGGACCTAACACGAGGGACCCAGTACTTC
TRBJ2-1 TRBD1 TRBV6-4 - CASSVQGASYNEQFF TGTGCCAGCAGTGTACAGGGGGCGAGCTACAATGAGCAGTTCTTC
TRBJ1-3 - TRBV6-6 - CASTDRISGNTIYF TGTGCCAGCACCGACAGGATCTCTGGAAACACCATATATTTT
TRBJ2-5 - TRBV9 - CASSPRPTAAGTQYF TGTGCCAGCAGCCCCCGACCCACCGCGGCAGGGACCCAGTACTTC
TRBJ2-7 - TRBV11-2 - CASGGLAVSYEQYF TGTGCCAGCGGAGGTCTAGCCGTTTCCTACGAGCAGTACTTC
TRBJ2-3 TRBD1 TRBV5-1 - CASSRGGVPTSTDTQYF TGCGCCAGCAGCCGAGGGGGCGTACCCACTAGCACAGATACGCAGTATTTT
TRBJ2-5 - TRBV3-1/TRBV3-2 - CASSLILGGRETQYF TGTGCCAGCAGCCTAATCCTCGGGGGCAGAGAGACCCAGTACTTC
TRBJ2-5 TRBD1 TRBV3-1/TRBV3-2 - CASSQFGTGNQETQYF TGTGCCAGCAGCCAGTTTGGGACAGGGAACCAAGAGACCCAGTACTTC
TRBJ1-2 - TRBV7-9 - CASSWGLQRGYTF TGTGCCAGCAGCTGGGGCCTACAGCGGGGCTACACCTTC
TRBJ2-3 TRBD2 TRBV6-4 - CASTLAGGRTLCTDTQYF TGTGCCAGCACGTTAGCGGGGGGCCGGACGCTCTGCACAGATACGCAGTATTTT
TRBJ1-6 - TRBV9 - CASSPQELDPDNSPLHF TGTGCCAGCAGCCCCCAAGAATTGGACCCTGATAATTCACCCCTCCACTTT
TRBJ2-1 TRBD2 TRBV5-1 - CASSLRRGIAGADNEQFF TGCGCCAGCAGCTTGAGGAGGGGAATAGCGGGGGCCGACAATGAGCAGTTCTTC
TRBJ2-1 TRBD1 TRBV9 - CASSIKGDRGDEQFF TGTGCCAGCAGCATCAAGGGGGACAGGGGCGATGAGCAGTTCTTC
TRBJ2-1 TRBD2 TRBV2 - CASSEFLAGGQNEQFF TGTGCCAGCAGTGAATTTTTGGCGGGGGGACAAAATGAGCAGTTCTTC
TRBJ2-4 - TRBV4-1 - CASSPGRARAGIKNIQYF TGCGCCAGCAGCCCCGGTAGGGCTCGGGCTGGAATCAAAAACATTCAGTACTTC
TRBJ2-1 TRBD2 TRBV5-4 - CASSSLAGRTYNEQFF TGTGCCAGCAGCTCGCTAGCGGGGCGTACCTACAATGAGCAGTTCTTC
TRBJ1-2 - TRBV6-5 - CASSSLTWGLGYTF TGTGCCAGCAGTTCGCTTACGTGGGGTCTTGGCTACACCTTC
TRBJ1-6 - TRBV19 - CASRKGDLRSYNSPLHF TGTGCCAGTAGAAAAGGGGACCTCCGCTCCTATAATTCACCCCTTCACTTT
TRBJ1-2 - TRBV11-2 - CASSLGGTYGYTF TGTGCCAGCAGCTTAGGTGGGACCTATGGCTACACCTTC
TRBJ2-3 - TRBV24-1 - CATSDGAMSGSTDTQYF TGTGCCACCAGTGATGGAGCTATGAGCGGCAGCACAGATACGCAGTATTTT
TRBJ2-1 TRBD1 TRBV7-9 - CASRYGQVNNEQFF TGTGCCAGCAGATACGGACAGGTTAACAATGAGCAGTTCTTC
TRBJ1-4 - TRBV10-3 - CAISARAATNEKLFF TGTGCCATCAGTGCACGGGCTGCAACTAATGAAAAACTGTTTTTT
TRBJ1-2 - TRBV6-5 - CASSGQGLSNGYTF TGTGCCAGCTCGGGCCAGGGATTAAGCAATGGCTACACCTTC
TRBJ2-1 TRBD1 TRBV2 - CASSPPMGQTYNEQFF TGTGCCAGCAGCCCTCCCATGGGACAGACTTACAATGAGCAGTTCTTC
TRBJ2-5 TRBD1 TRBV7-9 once CASSLGDRAQETQYF TGTGCCAGCAGCTTAGGGGACAGGGCCCAAGAGACCCAGTACTTC
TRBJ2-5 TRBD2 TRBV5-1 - CASSLGVAGRDQETQYF TGCGCCAGCAGCTTGGGGGTAGCGGGGAGAGACCAAGAGACCCAGTACTTC
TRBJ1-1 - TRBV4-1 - CASSQAPGTEAFF TGCGCCAGCAGCCAAGCACCTGGCACTGAAGCTTTCTTT
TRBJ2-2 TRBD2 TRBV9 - CASSASGGANTGELFF TGTGCCAGCAGCGCTAGCGGGGGGGCCAATACCGGGGAGCTGTTTTTT
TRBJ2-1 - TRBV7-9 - CASSLAGGTEQFF TGTGCCAGCAGCTTAGCGGGAGGGACAGAGCAGTTCTTC
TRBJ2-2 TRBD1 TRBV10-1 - CASASGGAGLLAGELFF TGCGCCAGTGCATCAGGGGGCGCTGGTTTATTGGCCGGGGAGCTGTTTTTT
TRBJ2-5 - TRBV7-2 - CASSLPRHLETQYF TGTGCCAGCAGCTTACCCCGCCATTTAGAGACCCAGTACTTC
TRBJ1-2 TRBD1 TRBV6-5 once CASSKQGAGYYGYTF TGTGCCAGCAGTAAACAGGGGGCCGGCTATTATGGCTACACCTTC
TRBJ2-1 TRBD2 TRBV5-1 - CASSLGLAGAYNEQFF TGCGCCAGCAGCCTAGGACTAGCGGGGGCCTACAATGAGCAGTTCTTC
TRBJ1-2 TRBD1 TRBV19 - CASSPTGVNYGYTF TGTGCCAGTAGTCCGACAGGGGTAAACTATGGCTACACCTTC
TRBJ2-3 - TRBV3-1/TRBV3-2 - CASSLQPTLVTDTQYF TGTGCCAGCAGCCTGCAGCCCACTCTAGTGACAGATACGCAGTATTTT
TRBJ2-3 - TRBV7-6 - CASSRSRSGLPFTDTQYF TGTGCCAGCAGCCGTTCACGCTCGGGACTGCCATTCACAGATACGCAGTATTTT
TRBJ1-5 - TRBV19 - CASSIDPRGNQPQHF TGTGCCAGTAGTATCGACCCGAGGGGCAATCAGCCCCAGCATTTT
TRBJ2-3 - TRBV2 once CASSETEPRTDTQYF TGTGCCAGCAGTGAGACAGAGCCCCGCACAGATACGCAGTATTTT
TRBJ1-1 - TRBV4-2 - CASSQVSGGAFF TGTGCCAGCAGCCAAGTTTCCGGGGGAGCTTTCTTT
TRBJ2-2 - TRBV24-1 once CATSDGGGPGELFF TGTGCCACCAGTGACGGTGGGGGTCCCGGGGAGCTGTTTTTT
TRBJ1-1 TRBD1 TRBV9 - CASRVGQGMNTEAFF TGTGCCAGCAGAGTCGGACAGGGGATGAACACTGAAGCTTTCTTT
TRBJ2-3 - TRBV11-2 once CASSPPTGYTDTQYF TGTGCCAGCAGCCCCCCCACGGGCTACACAGATACGCAGTATTTT
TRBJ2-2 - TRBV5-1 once CASSLGVVGMPNTGELFF TGCGCCAGCAGCTTGGGGGTTGTCGGGATGCCGAACACCGGGGAGCTGTTTTTT
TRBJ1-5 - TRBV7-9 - CASSLASGQTGLVPPQHF TGTGCCAGCAGCTTAGCGTCGGGGCAAACGGGCCTCGTCCCGCCCCAGCATTTT
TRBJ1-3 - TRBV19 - CASSPVRGTPGNTIYF TGTGCCAGTAGCCCCGTGAGGGGGACGCCTGGAAACACCATATATTTT